These 9 T cell receptor beta chains came from one sample sequenced in a study of blood T cell repertoires in COVID-19. Using immunoSEQ multiplex PCR, the repertoire was profiled, and TCRdb retains in-frame clones only, with some absent. Of more than 300,000 clones in the sample, 90% were seen once. What was sequenced was PBMCs or T cells enriched from blood (not recorded which). The receptors derive from a woman between 25 and 40 years old who had been exposed to COVID-19.

The rearrangement uses TRBV7-9 and TRBJ2-7, with TRBD1 as a possible D gene (5 bases). Germline lookup yields CDR1 SEHNR and CDR2 FQNEAQ (reference sequence). This CDR3 comprises 14 residues. The V end was cut by 1 base, the J end by 5 bases, with 12 bases between. The CDR3 region has the DNA TGTGCCAGCAGCTTAGGGGCAGGGTCCAACGAGCAGTACTTC. Its translation: CASSLGAGSNEQYF.

The V gene is TRBV24-1, the J gene TRBJ2-7; D not certain. The germline CDR1 and CDR2 sequences are KGHDR and SFDVKD. The CDR3 is 13 amino acids. The germline V and J ends were trimmed by 4 bases and 7 bases, with 13 bases remaining between them. The DNA for the CDR3 is TGTGCCACCAGTGACCATAGACGGGTGGAGCAGTACTTC. Protein sequence: CATSDHRRVEQYF.

The rearrangement uses TRBV30 and TRBJ1-6; D remains ambiguous. This CDR3 is 13 amino acids long. V was trimmed by 4 bases and J by 14 bases, leaving 18 bases between them. Germline CDR1 and CDR2: GTSNPN and SVGIG (reference sequence). The CDR3 loop reads CAWTQDISLTLHF. The CDR3 DNA follows: TGTGCCTGGACCCAGGATATATCGCTCACCCTCCACTTT.

The V gene is TRBV5-6, the J gene TRBJ1-5; D call uncertain. This CDR3 is 14 amino acids long. The germline V gene has CDR1 SGHDT and CDR2 YYEEEE. With 1 base removed from V and 7 bases from J, the gap between germline ends came to 12 bases. The DNA of the CDR3 is TGTGCCAGCAGCTTGAGGGAGATCAACCAGCCCCAGCATTTT. Translated: CASSLREINQPQHF.

The chain carries TRBV7-9 and TRBJ1-4; tentatively, D is TRBD1 (6 bases). V lost 5 bases, J lost 8 bases, and 24 bases lay in between. CDR3 length: 17 amino acids. Per germline, CDR1 SEHNR and CDR2 FQNEAQ (reference sequence). CDR3 amino acids: CASSQLKQGWGKEKLFF. The CDR3 bases are TGTGCCAGCAGCCAACTCAAACAGGGTTGGGGCAAGGAAAAACTGTTTTTT.

V is TRBV11-2 and J is TRBJ2-1; 13 positions match TRBD2. CDR1 is SGHAT, CDR2 FQNNGV, per germline. The CDR3 loop spans 17 amino acids. The ends lost 5 bases at V and 0 bases at J; junction bases unmatched: 4. The CDR3 DNA reads as TGTGCCAGCAGCCGGACTAGCGGGGGCCTCTCCTACAATGAGCAGTTCTTC. Translating gives CASSRTSGGLSYNEQFF.

The chain has TRBV6-4 and TRBJ2-2; D remains ambiguous. In germline, CDR1 is MRHNA, CDR2 SNTAGT. This CDR3 spans 13 amino acids. Trimming cost V 5 bases and J 3 bases, with 7 bases left between them. The CDR3 nucleotides read TGTGCCAGCAGTACCGGGTACACCGGGGAGCTGTTTTTT. It is translated as CASSTGYTGELFF.

The V gene is TRBV7-9, the J gene TRBJ2-2; D is ambiguous. The CDR3 extends over 17 amino acids. V was clipped by 5 bases and J by 4 bases, with 20 bases between them. Germline V gives CDR1 SEHNR, CDR2 FQNEAQ (reference sequence). CDR3 bases: TGTGCCAGCAGCCCAAAGGTCGCAGAGGCAGCCACCGGGGAGCTGTTTTTT. This codes for CASSPKVAEAATGELFF.

The rearrangement uses TRBV15 and TRBJ1-1, with D possibly matching TRBD1 (5 bases). This CDR3 has 16 residues. V was cut by 4 bases and J by 5 bases, with 20 bases left in between. The germline gives CDR1 LNHNV, CDR2 YYDKDF (reference sequence). CDR3 nucleotides: TGTGCCACCAGCACGAGGGGTGGTCTGGGGAGGACTGAAGCTTTCTTT. This gives the protein CATSTRGGLGRTEAFF.